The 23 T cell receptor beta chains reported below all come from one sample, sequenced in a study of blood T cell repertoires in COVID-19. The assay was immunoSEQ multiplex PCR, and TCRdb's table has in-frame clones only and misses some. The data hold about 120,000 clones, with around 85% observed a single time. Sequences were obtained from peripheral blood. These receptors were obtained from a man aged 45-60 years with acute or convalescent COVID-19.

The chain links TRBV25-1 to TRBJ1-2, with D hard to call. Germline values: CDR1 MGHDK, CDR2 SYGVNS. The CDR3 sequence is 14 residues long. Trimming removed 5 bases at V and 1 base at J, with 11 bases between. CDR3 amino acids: CASSNVEGNYGYTF. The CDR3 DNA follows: TGTGCCAGCAGTAACGTGGAGGGTAACTATGGCTACACCTTC.

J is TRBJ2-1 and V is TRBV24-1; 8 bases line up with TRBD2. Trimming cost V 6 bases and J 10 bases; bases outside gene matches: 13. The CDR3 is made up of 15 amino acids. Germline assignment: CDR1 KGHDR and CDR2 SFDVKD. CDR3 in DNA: TGTGCCACCAGTCCCGGGGGCAGCGGGGGCGAAGAGCAGTTCTTC. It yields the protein CATSPGGSGGEEQFF.

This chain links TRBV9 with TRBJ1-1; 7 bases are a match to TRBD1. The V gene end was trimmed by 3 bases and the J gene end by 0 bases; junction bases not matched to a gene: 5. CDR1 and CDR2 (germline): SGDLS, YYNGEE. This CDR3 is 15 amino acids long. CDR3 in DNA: TGTGCCAGCAGCGCCAGGGACAGCCTGAACACTGAAGCTTTCTTT. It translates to CASSARDSLNTEAFF.

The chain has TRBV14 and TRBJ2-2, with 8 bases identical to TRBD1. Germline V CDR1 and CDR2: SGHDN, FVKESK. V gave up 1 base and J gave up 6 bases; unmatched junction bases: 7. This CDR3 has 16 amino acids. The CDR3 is CASSQVFQGAAGELFF. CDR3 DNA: TGTGCCAGCAGCCAAGTCTTTCAGGGGGCGGCCGGGGAGCTGTTTTTT.

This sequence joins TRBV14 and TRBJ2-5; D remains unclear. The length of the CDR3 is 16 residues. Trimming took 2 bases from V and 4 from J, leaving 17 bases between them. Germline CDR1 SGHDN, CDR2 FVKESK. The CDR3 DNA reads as TGTGCCAGCAGCCAACCGCGGCGCGGTGTCGGAGAGACCCAGTACTTC. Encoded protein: CASSQPRRGVGETQYF.

Here the CDR3 DNA reads TGTGCCAGCAGCACGGACAGTCAAATTGGTTCACCCCTCCACTTT. Its protein product is CASSTDSQIGSPLHF. The J gene is TRBJ1-6, the V gene TRBV7-2; a possible D gene is TRBD1 (6 bases). V was cut by 5 bases and J by 9 bases, with 17 bases left in between. This CDR3 is 15 amino acids long. From germline, CDR1 is SGHTA and CDR2 FQGNSA.

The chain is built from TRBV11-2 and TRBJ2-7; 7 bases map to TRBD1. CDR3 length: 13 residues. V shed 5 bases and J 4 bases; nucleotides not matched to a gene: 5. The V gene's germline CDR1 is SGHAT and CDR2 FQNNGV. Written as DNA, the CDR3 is TGTGCCAGCAGCATCAACAGGGGTTACGAGCAGTACGTC. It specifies CASSINRGYEQYV.

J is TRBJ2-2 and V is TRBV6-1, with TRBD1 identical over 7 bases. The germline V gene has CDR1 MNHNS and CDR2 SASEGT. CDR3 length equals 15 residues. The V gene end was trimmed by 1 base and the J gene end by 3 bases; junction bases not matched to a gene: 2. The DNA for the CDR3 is TGTGCCAGCAGTGAAGTCCAGGGGGACACCGGGGAGCTGTTTTTT. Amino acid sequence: CASSEVQGDTGELFF.

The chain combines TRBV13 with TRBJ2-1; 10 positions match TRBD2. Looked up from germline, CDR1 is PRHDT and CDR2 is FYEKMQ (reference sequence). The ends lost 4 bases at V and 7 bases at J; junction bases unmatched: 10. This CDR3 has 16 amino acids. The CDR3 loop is CASSSLAGAKWNEQFF. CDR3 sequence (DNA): TGTGCCAGCAGCTCCCTAGCGGGGGCGAAATGGAATGAGCAGTTCTTC.

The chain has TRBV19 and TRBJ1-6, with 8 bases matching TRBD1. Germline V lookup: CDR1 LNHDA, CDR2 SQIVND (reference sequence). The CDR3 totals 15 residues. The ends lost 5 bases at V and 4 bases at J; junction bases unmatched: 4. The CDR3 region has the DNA TGTGCCAGTAGTTTCCGGACAGGGTATAATTCACCCCTCCACTTT. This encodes CASSFRTGYNSPLHF.

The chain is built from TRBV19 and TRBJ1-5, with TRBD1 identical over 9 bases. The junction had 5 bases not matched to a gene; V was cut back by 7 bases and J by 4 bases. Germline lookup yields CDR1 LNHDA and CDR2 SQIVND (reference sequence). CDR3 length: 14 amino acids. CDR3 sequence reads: CASNFGTGNQPQHF. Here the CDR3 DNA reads TGTGCCAGTAACTTCGGGACAGGGAATCAGCCCCAGCATTTT.

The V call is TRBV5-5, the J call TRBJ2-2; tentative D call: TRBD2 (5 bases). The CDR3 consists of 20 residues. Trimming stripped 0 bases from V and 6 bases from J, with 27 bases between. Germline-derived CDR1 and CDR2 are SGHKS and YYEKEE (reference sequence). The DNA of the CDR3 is TGTGCCAGCAGCTTGGATTGGATCTGGGTCCCGGGGTCCTCATCCGGGGAGCTGTTTTTT. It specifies CASSLDWIWVPGSSSGELFF.

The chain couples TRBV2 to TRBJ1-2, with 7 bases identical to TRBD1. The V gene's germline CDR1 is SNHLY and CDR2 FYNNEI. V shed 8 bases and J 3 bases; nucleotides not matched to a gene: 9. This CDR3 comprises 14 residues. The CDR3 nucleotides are TGTGCCAGCGGGCAACAGGGGTTCGACTATGGCTACACCTTC. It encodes CASGQQGFDYGYTF.

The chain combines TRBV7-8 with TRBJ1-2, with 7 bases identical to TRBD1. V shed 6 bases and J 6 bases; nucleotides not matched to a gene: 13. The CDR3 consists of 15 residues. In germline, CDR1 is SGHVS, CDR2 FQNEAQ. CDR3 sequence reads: CASSIAPTGWDGYTF. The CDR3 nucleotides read TGTGCCAGCAGTATAGCCCCGACAGGGTGGGATGGCTACACCTTC.

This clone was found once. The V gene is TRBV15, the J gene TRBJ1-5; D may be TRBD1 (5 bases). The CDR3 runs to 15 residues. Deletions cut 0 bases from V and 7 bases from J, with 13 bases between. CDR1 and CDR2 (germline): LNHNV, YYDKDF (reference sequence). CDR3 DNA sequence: TGTGCCACCAGCAGAGAGGCCGGGGGTGGACAGCCCCAGCATTTT. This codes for CATSREAGGGQPQHF.

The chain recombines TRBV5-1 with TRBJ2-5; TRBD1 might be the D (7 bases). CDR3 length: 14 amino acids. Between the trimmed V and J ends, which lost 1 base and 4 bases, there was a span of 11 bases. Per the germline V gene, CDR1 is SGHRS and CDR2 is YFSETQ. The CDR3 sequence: CASSLLQGGETQYF. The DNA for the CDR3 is TGCGCCAGCAGCTTGCTCCAGGGGGGAGAGACCCAGTACTTC. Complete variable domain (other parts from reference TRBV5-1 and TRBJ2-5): KAGVTQTPRYLIKTRGQQVTLSCSPISGHRSVSWYQQTPGQGLQFLFEYFSETQRNKGNFPGRFSGRQFSNSRSEMNVSTLELGDSALYLCASSLLQGGETQYFGPGTRLLVL.

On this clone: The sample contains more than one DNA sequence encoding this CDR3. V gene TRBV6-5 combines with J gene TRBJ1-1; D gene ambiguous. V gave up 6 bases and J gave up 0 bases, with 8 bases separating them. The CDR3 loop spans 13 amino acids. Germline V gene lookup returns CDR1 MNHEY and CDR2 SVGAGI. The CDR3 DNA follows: TGTGCCAGCAGCCGTGGCATGAACACTGAAGCTTTCTTT. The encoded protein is CASSRGMNTEAFF.

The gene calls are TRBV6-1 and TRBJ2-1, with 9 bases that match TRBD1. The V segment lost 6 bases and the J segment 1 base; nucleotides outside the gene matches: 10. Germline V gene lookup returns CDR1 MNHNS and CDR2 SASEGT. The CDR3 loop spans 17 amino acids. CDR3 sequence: CASREKWDRVSYNEQFF. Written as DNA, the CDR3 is TGTGCCAGCAGAGAAAAGTGGGACAGGGTTTCCTACAATGAGCAGTTCTTC.

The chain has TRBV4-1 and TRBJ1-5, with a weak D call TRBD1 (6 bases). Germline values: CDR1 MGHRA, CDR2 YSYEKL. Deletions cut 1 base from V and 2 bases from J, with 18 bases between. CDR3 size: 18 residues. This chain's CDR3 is CASSQARGGLLGNQPQHF. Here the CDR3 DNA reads TGCGCCAGCAGCCAAGCCCGGGGGGGCCTCTTGGGCAATCAGCCCCAGCATTTT.

This CDR3 reads CASSVRQVSYEQYV. The CDR3 bases are TGTGCCAGCAGTGTCCGACAAGTCTCCTACGAGCAGTACGTC. The rearrangement joins TRBV27 to TRBJ2-7, with D unclear. Germline V lookup: CDR1 MNHEY, CDR2 SMNVEV (reference sequence). The CDR3 is made up of 14 amino acids. The V end was cut by 5 bases, the J end by 0 bases, with 11 bases between.

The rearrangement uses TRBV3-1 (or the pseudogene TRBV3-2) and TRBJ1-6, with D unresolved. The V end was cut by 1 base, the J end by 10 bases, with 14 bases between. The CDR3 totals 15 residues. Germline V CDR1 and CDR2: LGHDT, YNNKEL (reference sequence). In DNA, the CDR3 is TGTGCCAGCAGCCAAGTACCGCGGGCTGGGTCACCCCTCCACTTT. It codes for CASSQVPRAGSPLHF.

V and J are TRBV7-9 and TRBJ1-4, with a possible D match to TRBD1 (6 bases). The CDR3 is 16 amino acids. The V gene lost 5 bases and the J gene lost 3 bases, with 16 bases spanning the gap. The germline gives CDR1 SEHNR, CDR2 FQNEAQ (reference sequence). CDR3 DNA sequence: TGTGCCAGCAGCCAAGCAGGGGCACGCGCTAATGAAAAACTGTTTTTT. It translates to CASSQAGARANEKLFF.

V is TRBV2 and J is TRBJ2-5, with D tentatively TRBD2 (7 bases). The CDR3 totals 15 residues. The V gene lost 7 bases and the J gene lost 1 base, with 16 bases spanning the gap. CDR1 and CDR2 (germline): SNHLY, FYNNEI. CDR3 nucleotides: TGTGCCAGCACTGAGGGGGGGCGGGGCCAAGAGACCCAGTACTTC. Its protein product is CASTEGGRGQETQYF.